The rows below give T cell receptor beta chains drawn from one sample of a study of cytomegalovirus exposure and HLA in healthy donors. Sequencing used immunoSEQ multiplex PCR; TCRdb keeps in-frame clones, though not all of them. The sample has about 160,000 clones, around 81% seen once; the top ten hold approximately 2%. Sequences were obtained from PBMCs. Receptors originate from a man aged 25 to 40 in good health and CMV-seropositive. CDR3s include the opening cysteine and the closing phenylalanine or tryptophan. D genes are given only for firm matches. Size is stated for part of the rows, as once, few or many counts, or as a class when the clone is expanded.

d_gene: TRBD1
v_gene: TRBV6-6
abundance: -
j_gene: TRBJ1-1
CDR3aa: CASRYQGAGEAFF
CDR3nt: TGTGCCAGCAGGTACCAGGGGGCTGGTGAAGCTTTCTTT

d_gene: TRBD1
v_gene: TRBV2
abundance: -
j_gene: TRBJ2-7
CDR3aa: CASSETGTGTYEQYF
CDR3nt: TGTGCCAGCAGTGAGACCGGGACAGGAACCTACGAGCAGTACTTC

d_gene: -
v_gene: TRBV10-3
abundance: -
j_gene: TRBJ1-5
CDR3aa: CAISDGRAGQPQHF
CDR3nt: TGTGCCATCAGTGACGGCCGGGCGGGTCAGCCCCAGCATTTT

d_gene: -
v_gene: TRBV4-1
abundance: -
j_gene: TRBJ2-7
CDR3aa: CASSQDKGGAVEQYF
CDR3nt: TGCGCCAGCAGCCAAGATAAGGGAGGAGCGGTAGAGCAGTACTTC

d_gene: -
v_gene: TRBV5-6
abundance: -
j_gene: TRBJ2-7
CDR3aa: CASSLSGAPFYEQYF
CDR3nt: TGTGCCAGCAGCTTGAGTGGGGCCCCTTTCTACGAGCAGTACTTC

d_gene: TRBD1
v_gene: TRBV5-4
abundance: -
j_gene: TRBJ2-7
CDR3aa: CASSSTGTGRTYEQYF
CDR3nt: TGTGCCAGCAGCTCTACCGGGACAGGTAGAACGTACGAGCAGTACTTC

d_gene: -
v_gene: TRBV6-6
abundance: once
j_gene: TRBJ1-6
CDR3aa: CASSSDINSPLHF
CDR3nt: TGTGCCAGCAGTTCGGACATTAATTCACCCCTCCACTTT

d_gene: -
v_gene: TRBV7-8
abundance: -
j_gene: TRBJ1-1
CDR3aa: CASSLAQNTEAFF
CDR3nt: TGTGCCAGCAGCTTAGCACAGAACACTGAAGCTTTCTTT

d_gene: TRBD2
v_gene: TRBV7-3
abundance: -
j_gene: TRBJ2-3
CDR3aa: CASSILAGVSTDTQYF
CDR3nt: TGTGCCAGCAGCATACTAGCGGGGGTTAGCACAGATACGCAGTATTTT

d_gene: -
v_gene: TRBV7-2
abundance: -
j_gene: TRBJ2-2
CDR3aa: CASSLAGLDTGELFF
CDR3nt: TGTGCCAGCAGCTTAGCGGGGCTCGACACCGGGGAGCTGTTTTTT

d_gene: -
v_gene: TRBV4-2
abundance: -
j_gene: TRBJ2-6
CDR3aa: CASSPGLTNSGANVLTF
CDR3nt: TGTGCCAGCAGCCCGGGACTGACGAACTCTGGGGCCAACGTCCTGACTTTC

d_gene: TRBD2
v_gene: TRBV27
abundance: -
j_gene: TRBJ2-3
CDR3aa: CASSSSLAGGPSTDTQYF
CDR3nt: TGTGCCAGCAGTTCCTCTTTAGCGGGGGGTCCTAGCACAGATACGCAGTATTTT

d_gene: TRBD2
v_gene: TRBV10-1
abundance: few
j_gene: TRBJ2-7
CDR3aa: CASSGTSGVKGRYEQYF
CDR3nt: TGCGCCAGCAGTGGGACTAGCGGGGTAAAAGGTCGATACGAGCAGTACTTC

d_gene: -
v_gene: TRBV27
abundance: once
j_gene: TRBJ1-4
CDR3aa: CASSLSSGEGNEKLFF
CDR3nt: TGTGCCAGCAGTTTATCCTCCGGGGAAGGAAATGAAAAACTGTTTTTT

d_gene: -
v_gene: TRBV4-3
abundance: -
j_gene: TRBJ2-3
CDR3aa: CASSQGLSTSTDTQYF
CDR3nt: TGCGCCAGCAGCCAAGGCCTCTCCACTAGCACAGATACGCAGTATTTT

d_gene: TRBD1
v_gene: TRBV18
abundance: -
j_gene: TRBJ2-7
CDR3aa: CASSPPGQGDYEQYF
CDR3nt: TGTGCCAGCTCACCACCGGGACAGGGAGACTACGAGCAGTACTTC

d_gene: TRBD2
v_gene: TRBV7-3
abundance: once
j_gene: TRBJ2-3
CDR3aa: CASSPGLAGGPDTQYF
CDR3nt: TGTGCCAGCAGCCCGGGACTAGCGGGGGGACCAGATACGCAGTATTTT

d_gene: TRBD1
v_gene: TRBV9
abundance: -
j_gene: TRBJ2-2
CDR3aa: CASSVSGQENTGELFF
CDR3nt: TGTGCCAGCAGCGTATCCGGACAGGAGAACACCGGGGAGCTGTTTTTT

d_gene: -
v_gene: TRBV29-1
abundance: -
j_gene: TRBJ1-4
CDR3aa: CSVEAGQNEKLFF
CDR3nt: TGCAGCGTTGAAGCAGGACAGAATGAAAAACTGTTTTTT

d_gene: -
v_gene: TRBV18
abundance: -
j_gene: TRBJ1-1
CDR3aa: CASSPTAGEAEAFF
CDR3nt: TGTGCCAGCTCACCAACGGCCGGGGAGGCTGAAGCTTTCTTT

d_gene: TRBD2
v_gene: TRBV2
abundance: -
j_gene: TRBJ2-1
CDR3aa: CASSARVGGTSGGSLRYNEQFF
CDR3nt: TGTGCCAGCAGTGCCAGAGTCGGGGGGACTAGCGGGGGGTCCCTACGATACAATGAGCAGTTCTTC

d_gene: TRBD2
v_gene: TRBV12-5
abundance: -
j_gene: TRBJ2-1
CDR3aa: CASGFLIAGLYNEQFF
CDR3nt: TGTGCTAGTGGTTTCCTCATAGCGGGTCTCTACAATGAGCAGTTCTTC

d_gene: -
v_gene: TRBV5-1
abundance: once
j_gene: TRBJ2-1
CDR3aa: CASSFLAGNTYNEQFF
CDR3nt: TGCGCCAGCAGCTTCCTTGCGGGGAATACCTACAATGAGCAGTTCTTC

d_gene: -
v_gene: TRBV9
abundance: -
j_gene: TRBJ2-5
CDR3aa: CASSVLALQETQYF
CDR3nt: TGTGCCAGCAGCGTGCTAGCCCTACAAGAGACCCAGTACTTC

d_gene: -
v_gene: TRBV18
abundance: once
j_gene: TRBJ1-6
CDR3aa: CASSLRGVSYNSPLHF
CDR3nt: TGTGCCAGCTCACTCAGGGGAGTTTCCTATAATTCACCCCTCCACTTT

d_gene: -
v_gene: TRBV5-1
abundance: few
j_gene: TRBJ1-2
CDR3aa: CASSFAGYAGYTF
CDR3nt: TGCGCCAGCAGCTTCGCAGGGTATGCTGGCTACACCTTC

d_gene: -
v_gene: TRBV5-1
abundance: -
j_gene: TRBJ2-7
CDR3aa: CASSPFGTYEQYF
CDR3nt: TGCGCCAGCAGCCCCTTCGGTACCTACGAGCAGTACTTC

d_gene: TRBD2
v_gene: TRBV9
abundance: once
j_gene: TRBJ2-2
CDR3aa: CASSRISGRVLGGELFF
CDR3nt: TGTGCCAGCAGCCGAATTTCGGGGAGGGTCTTAGGCGGGGAGCTGTTTTTT

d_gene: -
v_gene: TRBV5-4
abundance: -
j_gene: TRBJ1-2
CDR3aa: CASSSPGERHYGYTF
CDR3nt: TGTGCCAGCAGCTCCCCCGGGGAGAGACACTATGGCTACACCTTC

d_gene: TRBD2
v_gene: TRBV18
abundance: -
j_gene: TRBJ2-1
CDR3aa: CASSPMSGGQSEQFF
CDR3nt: TGTGCCAGCTCACCAATGTCGGGGGGGCAATCGGAGCAGTTCTTC

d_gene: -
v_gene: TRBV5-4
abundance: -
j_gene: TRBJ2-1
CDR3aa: CASSINYVGSYNEQFF
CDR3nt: TGTGCCAGCAGCATTAATTACGTCGGGTCCTACAATGAGCAGTTCTTC

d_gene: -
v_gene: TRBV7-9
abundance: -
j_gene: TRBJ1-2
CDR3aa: CASSFNRDDGYTF
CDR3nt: TGTGCCAGCAGCTTCAACAGGGACGATGGCTACACCTTC

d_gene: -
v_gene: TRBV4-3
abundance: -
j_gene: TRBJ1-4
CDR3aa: CASSQDYSNEKLFF
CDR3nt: TGCGCCAGCAGCCAAGATTATAGTAATGAAAAACTGTTTTTT

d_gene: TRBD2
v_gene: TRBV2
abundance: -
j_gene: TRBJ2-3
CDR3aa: CASRGLAGTFTQYF
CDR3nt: TGTGCCAGCCGAGGACTAGCGGGGACGTTTACGCAGTATTTT

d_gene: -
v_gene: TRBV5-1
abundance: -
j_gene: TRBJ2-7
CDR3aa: CASKRGSFYEQYF
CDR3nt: TGCGCCAGCAAACGGGGTAGCTTTTACGAGCAGTACTTC

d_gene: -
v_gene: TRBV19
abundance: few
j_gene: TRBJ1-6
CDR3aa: CASNVRGNSPLHF
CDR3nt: TGTGCCAGTAATGTCAGGGGAAATTCACCCCTCCACTTT

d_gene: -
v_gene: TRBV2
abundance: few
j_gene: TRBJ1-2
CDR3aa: CASSAYRVREGYTF
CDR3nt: TGTGCCAGCAGTGCCTACAGGGTGAGGGAAGGCTACACCTTC

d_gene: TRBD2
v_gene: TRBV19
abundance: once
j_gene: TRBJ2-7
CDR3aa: CASSTGLAYEQYF
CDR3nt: TGTGCCAGTAGTACAGGACTAGCGTACGAGCAGTACTTC

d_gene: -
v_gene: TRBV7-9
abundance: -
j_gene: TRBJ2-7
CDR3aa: CASSARGIQEQYF
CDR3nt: TGTGCCAGCAGCGCTCGCGGAATCCAAGAGCAGTACTTC

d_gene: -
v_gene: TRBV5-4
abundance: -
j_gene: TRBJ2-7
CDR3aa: CASSLAPAFYEQYF
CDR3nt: TGTGCCAGCAGCTTGGCCCCCGCGTTCTACGAGCAGTACTTC

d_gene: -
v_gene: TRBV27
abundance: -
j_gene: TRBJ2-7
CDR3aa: CASSLGASYEQYF
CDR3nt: TGTGCCAGCAGTTTGGGGGCTAGCTACGAGCAGTACTTC

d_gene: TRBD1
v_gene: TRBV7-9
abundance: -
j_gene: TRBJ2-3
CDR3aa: CASSEGGWTGPKRADTQYF
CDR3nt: TGTGCCAGCAGCGAAGGCGGTTGGACAGGGCCAAAGAGGGCAGATACGCAGTATTTT

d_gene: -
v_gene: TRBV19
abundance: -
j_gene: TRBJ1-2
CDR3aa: CASRFPRDTPNYGYTF
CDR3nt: TGTGCCAGTAGGTTTCCTCGGGACACCCCTAACTATGGCTACACCTTC

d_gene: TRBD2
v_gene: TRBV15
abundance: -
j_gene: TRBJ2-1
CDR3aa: CATKLPSGARYNEQFF
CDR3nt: TGTGCCACCAAACTCCCTAGCGGTGCGAGATACAATGAGCAGTTCTTC

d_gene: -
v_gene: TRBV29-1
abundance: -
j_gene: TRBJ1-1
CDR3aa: CSVDRRTEAFF
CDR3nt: TGCAGCGTTGATCGCAGAACTGAAGCTTTCTTT

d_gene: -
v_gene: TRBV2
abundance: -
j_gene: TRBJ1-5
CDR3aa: CASKGANSNQPQHF
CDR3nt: TGTGCCAGCAAAGGGGCAAATAGCAATCAGCCCCAGCATTTT

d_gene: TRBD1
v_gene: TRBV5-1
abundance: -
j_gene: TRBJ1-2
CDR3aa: CASSLAEGADGYTF
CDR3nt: TGCGCCAGCAGCTTGGCCGAGGGGGCAGATGGCTACACCTTC

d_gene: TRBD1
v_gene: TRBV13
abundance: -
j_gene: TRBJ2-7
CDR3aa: CASSSRQGDSYEQYF
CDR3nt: TGTGCCAGCAGTTCCCGACAGGGCGACTCCTACGAGCAGTACTTC

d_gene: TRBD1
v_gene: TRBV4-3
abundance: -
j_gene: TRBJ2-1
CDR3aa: CASSQSRQGGPYNEQFF
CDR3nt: TGCGCCAGCAGCCAATCCAGACAGGGGGGTCCCTACAATGAGCAGTTCTTC

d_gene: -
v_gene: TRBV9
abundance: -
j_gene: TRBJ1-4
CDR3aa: CASSVVGRSNEKLFF
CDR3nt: TGTGCCAGCAGCGTAGTGGGGAGATCTAATGAAAAACTGTTTTTT

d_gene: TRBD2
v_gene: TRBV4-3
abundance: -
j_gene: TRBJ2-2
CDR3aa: CASSQDLTSGGLNTGELFF
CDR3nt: TGCGCCAGCAGCCAAGATCTGACTAGCGGGGGCCTCAACACCGGGGAGCTGTTTTTT

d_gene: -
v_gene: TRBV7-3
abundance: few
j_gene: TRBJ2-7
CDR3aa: CASSLARSYEQYF
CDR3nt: TGTGCCAGCAGCTTAGCCCGGTCCTACGAGCAGTACTTC

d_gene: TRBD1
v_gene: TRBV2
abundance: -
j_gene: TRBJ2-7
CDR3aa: CASSEIAGTGTYEQYF
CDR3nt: TGTGCCAGCAGTGAAATCGCCGGGACAGGGACCTACGAGCAGTACTTC

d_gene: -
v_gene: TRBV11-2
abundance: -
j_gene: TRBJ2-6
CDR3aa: CATRDRSNSGANVLTF
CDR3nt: TGTGCCACGCGAGACAGGTCGAACTCTGGGGCCAACGTCCTGACTTTC